The present entry profiles one TCR beta chain with its context. Its target is unknown. Using immunoSEQ multiplex PCR, the repertoire was profiled, and TCRdb retains in-frame clones only, with some absent. In the table there are around 80,000 clones, roughly 87% of which are singletons. The data are from a study of radiotherapy plus CTLA-4 blockade in lung cancer. Findings and limits, study-wide: Early clone dynamics of blood T cells, plus interferon-beta, reportedly predicted response best.

This TCR came from a human donor with non-small cell lung cancer who had stable disease on radiotherapy plus ipilimumab. Here the sequenced sample was peripheral blood, taken from a patient treated with radiotherapy plus ipilimumab.

The CDR3 reads CASRLSGKAVETQYF. The CDR3, as DNA: TGCGCCAGCCGCCTTTCGGGGAAGGCGGTAGAGACCCAGTACTTC. The V and J genes are TRBV5-1 and TRBJ2-5; maybe TRBD2 (5 bases). The germline V and J ends were trimmed by 7 bases and 4 bases, with 20 bases remaining between them. This CDR3 region has 15 residues. Germline assignment: CDR1 SGHRS and CDR2 YFSETQ. The full variable domain, rest sourced from reference TRBV5-1 and TRBJ2-5, is KAGVTQTPRYLIKTRGQQVTLSCSPISGHRSVSWYQQTPGQGLQFLFEYFSETQRNKGNFPGRFSGRQFSNSRSEMNVSTLELGDSALYLCASRLSGKAVETQYFGPGTRLLVL.